The 4 T cell receptor beta chains below come from one sample, sequenced in a study of somatic mutations in cytotoxic T cells in rheumatoid arthritis. Repertoires were generated with immunoSEQ multiplex PCR, while TCRdb's copy carries only in-frame clones and drops some. In the table there are some 10,000 clones, approximately 70% of which are singletons. Sequencing was done on a sample of CD8+ T cells sorted from blood. The receptors originated from a man aged 60-69 years in good health.

This rearrangement joins TRBV25-1 to TRBJ2-5, with TRBD1 as a possible D gene (8 bases). TRBJ2-7 explains the end of the DNA better; the J call may be wrong. CDR1 is MGHDK, CDR2 SYGVNS, per germline. This CDR3 spans 14 amino acids. The CDR3 bases are TGTGCCGCACAGGGGGGGCCTTTCTCCTACGAGCAGTACTTC. Translating it yields CAAQGGPFSYEQYF.

The rearrangement links TRBV7-6 to TRBJ1-4; tentative D call: TRBD1 (5 bases). Trimming took off 5 bases at V and 5 bases at J, with 15 bases between the two ends. Germline V CDR1 and CDR2: SGHVS, FNYEAQ. CDR3 length: 15 residues. The CDR3 spells CASSPAGAENEKLFF. Written as DNA, the CDR3 is TGTGCCAGCAGCCCCGCCGGGGCCGAAAATGAAAAACTGTTTTTT.

This clone was counted a few times. The V and J genes are TRBV6-4 and TRBJ2-3; tentatively, D is TRBD2 (6 bases). Germline-derived CDR1 and CDR2 are MRHNA and SNTAGT. The CDR3 contains 16 residues. Trimming took off 0 bases at V and 2 bases at J, with 12 bases between the two ends. DNA for the CDR3: TGTGCCAGCAGTGACTCAGAAACGGGAGACACAGATACGCAGTATTTT. This encodes CASSDSETGDTDTQYF.

The chain recombines TRBV2 with TRBJ2-7, with a weak D call TRBD2 (6 bases). V shed 8 bases and J shed 0 bases, with 14 bases lying between them. Germline CDR1 and CDR2: SNHLY and FYNNEI. The CDR3 spans 14 residues. The CDR3 protein is CASSTGLSSYEQYF. CDR3 DNA sequence: TGTGCCAGCTCTACGGGACTCTCCTCCTACGAGCAGTACTTC. The variable domain in full, with the rest retrieved from reference TRBV2 and TRBJ2-7, is EPEVTQTPSHQVTQMGQEVILRCVPISNHLYFYWYRQILGQKVEFLVSFYNNEISEKSEIFDDQFSVERPDGSNFTLKIRSTKLEDSAMYFCASSTGLSSYEQYFGPGTRLTVT.